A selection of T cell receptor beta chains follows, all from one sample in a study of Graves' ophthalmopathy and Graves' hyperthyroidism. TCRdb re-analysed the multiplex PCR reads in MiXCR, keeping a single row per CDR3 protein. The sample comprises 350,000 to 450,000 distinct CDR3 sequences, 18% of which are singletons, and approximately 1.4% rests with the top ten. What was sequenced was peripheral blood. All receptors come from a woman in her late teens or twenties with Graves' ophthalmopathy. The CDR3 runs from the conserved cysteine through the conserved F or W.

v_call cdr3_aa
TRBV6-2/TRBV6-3 CASSLGRQGYYEQYF
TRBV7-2 CASSLNTAQPQHF
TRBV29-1 CSVRGDTEKAFF
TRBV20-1 CSARGRAGVLFANTGELFF
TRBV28 CASSLRGGSYEQYF
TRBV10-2 CASSTDLLSENEAFF
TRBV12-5 CASGFHPHRLAEVNTGELFF
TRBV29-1 CSAQRGGDIQYF
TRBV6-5 CASSYSTPDTEAFF
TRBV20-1 CSIGQPYQPQHF
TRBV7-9 CASSPDGLNYEQYF
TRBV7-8 CASSDQGARHEQYF
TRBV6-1 CASSEGIPNYGYTF
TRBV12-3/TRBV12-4 CASSLEAGGGYRHEQYF
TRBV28 CASRLLLNTEAFF
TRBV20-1 CSARRASLYEQYF
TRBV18 CASSPQGEGNTIYF
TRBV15 CATSTVGHRDEQYF
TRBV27 CASSPEELAGYEQYF
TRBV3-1 CASSQGVGSPLHF
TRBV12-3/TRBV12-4 CASTTTGQSYGYTF
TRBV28 CASRVPMGIRAFF
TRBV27 CASSSLDRANTEAFF
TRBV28 CASSSTTPNTEAFF
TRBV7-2 CASSWPRSGMAKNIQYF
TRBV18 CASSPRRNTDEQYF
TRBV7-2 CASSLGWGQGRTEAFF
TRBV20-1 CSARDNSGPFYEQYF
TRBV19 CASRAVTGGLQNTEAFF
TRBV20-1 CSATLWGREQYF
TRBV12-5 CASGLLTHETQYF
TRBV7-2 CASSSRGTGQETQYF
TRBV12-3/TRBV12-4 CASRGSRGREMNTEAFF
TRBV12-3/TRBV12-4 CASSIGQGAGELFF
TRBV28 CASSPISYEQHF
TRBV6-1 CASSELNYGYTF
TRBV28 CASSVGGSGTQYF
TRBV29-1 CSVEDPAGNSGNTIYF
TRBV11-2 CASRRRLAGRTQETQYF
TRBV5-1 CASSLVGDTGNTIYF